The following is a T cell receptor beta chain sequence with its context. Its antigen is still unknown. The data derive from a study of somatic mutations in cytotoxic T cells in rheumatoid arthritis. Germline values: CDR1 SEHNR, CDR2 FQNEAQ (reference sequence). The CDR3 has 11 amino acids. Study processing details: There were rare matches between patient CD8+ clones larger than 1% and published virus-specific TCRB sequences. The protocol was immunoSEQ multiplex PCR, while the TCRdb copy is restricted to in-frame clones and leaves out a portion. V and J calls plus clone size are reproduced from that table; the DNA served to infer D and trimming. In the table there are around 20,000 clones, about 83% of which are singletons. Study results and caveats: Rheumatoid arthritis patients showed slight TRBV07 underrepresentation, and this was not adjusted for multiple comparisons. The study found that the largest CD8+ clone exceeded 20% of CD8+ cells in about an eighth of the roughly 60 patients.

Sequenced material: CD8+ T cells sorted from blood. This sequence was found in an adult with rheumatoid arthritis. The genes are TRBV7-9 and TRBJ2-3, with unresolved D. In DNA form, the CDR3 reads TGTGCAATCCAGGTCACAGATACGCAGTATTTT. It translates to CAIQVTDTQYF.